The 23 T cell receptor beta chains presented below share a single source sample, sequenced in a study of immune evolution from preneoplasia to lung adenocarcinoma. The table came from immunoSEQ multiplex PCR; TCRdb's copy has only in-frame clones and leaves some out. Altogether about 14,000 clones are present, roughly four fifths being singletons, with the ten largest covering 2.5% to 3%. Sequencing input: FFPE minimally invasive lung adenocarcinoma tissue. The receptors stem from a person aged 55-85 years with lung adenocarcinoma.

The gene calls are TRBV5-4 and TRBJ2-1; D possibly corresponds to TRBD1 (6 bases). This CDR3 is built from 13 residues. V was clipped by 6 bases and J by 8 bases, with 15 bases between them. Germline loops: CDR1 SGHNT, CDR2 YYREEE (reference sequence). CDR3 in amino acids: CASTPGTSHEQFF. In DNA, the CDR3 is TGTGCCAGCACCCCGGGGACATCCCATGAGCAGTTCTTC.

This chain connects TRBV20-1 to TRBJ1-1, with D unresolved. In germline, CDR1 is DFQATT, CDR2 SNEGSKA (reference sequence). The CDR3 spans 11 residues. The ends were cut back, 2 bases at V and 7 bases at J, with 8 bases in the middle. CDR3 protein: CSARSPNEAFF. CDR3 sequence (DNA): TGCAGTGCTAGAAGTCCGAATGAAGCTTTCTTT.

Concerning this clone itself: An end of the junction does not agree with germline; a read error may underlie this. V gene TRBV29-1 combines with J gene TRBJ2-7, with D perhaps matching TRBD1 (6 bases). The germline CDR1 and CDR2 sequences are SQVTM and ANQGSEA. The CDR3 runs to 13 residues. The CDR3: CSVGGQGIYGQYF. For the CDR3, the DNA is TGCAGCGTTGGAGGGCAGGGGATCTACGGGCAGTACTTC.

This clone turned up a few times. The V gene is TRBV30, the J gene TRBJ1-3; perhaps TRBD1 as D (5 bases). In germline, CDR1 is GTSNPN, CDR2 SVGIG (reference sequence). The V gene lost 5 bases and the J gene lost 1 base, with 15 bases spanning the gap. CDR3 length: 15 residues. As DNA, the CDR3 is TGTGCCTGGGGCCCGGGACTTACTTCTGGAAACACCATATATTTT. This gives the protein CAWGPGLTSGNTIYF.

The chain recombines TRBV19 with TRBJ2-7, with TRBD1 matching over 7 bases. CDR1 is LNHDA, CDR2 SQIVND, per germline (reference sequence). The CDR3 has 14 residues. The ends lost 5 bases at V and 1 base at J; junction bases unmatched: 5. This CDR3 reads CASSFRGKSYEQYF. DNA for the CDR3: TGTGCCAGTAGTTTCAGGGGGAAATCCTACGAGCAGTACTTC.

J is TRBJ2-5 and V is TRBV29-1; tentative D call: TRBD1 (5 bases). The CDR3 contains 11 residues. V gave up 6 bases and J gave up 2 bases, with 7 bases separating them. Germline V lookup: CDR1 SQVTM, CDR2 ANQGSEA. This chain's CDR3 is CSVTVQETQYF. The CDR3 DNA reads TGCAGCGTGACAGTTCAAGAGACCCAGTACTTC.

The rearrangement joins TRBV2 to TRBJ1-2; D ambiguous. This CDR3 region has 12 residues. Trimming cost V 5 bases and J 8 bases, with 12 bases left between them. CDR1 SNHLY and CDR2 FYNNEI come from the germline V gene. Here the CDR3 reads CASSFTSGGYTF. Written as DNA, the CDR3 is TGTGCCAGCAGTTTCACTTCGGGAGGCTACACCTTC.

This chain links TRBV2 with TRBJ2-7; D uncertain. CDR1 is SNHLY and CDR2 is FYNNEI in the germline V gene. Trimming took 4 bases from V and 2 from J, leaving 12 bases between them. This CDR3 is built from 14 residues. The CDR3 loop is CASSGYEKAYEQYF. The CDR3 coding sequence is TGTGCCAGCAGTGGTTACGAAAAGGCCTACGAGCAGTACTTC.

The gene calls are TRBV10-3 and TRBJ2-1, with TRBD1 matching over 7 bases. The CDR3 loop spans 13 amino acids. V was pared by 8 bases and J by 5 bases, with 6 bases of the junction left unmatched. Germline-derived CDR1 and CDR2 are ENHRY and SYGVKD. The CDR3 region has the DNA TGTGCCATCGAGGGGACAGACAACAATGAGCAGTTCTTC. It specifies CAIEGTDNNEQFF.

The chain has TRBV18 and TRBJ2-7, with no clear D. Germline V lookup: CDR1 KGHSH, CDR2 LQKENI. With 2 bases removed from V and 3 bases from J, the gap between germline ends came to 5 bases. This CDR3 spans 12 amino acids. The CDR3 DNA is TGTGCCAGCTCACCAGTGGGCTACGAGCAGTACTTC. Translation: CASSPVGYEQYF.

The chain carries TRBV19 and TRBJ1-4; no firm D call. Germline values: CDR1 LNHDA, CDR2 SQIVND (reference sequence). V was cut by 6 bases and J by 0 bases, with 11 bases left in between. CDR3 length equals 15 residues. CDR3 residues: CASSGGVATNEKLFF. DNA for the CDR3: TGTGCCAGTAGCGGTGGGGTTGCAACTAATGAAAAACTGTTTTTT. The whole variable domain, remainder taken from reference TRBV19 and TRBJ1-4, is DGGITQSPKYLFRKEGQNVTLSCEQNLNHDAMYWYRQDPGQGLRLIYYSQIVNDFQKGDIAEGYSVSREKKESFPLTVTSAQKNPTAFYLCASSGGVATNEKLFFGSGTQLSVL.

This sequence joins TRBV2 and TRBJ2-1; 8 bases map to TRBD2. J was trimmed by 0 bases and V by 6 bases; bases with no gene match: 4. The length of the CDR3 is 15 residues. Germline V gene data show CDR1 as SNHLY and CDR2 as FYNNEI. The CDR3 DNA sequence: TGTGCCAGCAGGCGAAGCGGGAGCTCCTACAATGAGCAGTTCTTC. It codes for CASRRSGSSYNEQFF.

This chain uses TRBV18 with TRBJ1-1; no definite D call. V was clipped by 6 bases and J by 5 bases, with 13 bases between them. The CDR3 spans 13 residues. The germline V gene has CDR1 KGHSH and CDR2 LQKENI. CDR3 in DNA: TGTGCCAGCTCCCAAAGTGAGGTGACTGAAGCTTTCTTT. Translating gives CASSQSEVTEAFF. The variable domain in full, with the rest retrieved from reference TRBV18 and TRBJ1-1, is NAGVMQNPRHLVRRRGQEARLRCSPMKGHSHVYWYRQLPEEGLKFMVYLQKENIIDESGMPKERFSAEFPKEGPSILRIQQVVRGDSAAYFCASSQSEVTEAFFGQGTRLTVV.

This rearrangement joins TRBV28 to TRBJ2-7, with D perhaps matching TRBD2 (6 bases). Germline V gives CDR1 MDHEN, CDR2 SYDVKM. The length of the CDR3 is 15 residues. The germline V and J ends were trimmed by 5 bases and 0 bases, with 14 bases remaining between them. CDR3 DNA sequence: TGTGCCAGCAGTCCCTCGGGAGTGGGCTCCTACGAGCAGTACTTC. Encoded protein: CASSPSGVGSYEQYF.

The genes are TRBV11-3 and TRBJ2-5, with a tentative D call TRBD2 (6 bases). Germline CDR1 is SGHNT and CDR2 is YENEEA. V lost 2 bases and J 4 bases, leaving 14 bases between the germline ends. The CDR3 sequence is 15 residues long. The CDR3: CASSLMSSGVETQYF. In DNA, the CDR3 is TGTGCCAGCAGCTTAATGTCTTCGGGGGTAGAGACCCAGTACTTC.

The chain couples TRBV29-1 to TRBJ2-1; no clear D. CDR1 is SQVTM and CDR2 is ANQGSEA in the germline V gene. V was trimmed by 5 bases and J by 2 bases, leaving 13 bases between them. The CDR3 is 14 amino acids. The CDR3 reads CSVTEATTYNEQFF. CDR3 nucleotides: TGCAGCGTTACCGAAGCCACAACCTACAATGAGCAGTTCTTC.

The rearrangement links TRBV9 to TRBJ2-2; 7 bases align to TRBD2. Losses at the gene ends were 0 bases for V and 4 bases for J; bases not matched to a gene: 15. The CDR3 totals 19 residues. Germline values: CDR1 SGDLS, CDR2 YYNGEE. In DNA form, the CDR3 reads TGTGCCAGCAGCGTAGATGTCGCTAGCGGTATTGGAGGCACCGGGGAGCTGTTTTTT. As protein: CASSVDVASGIGGTGELFF.

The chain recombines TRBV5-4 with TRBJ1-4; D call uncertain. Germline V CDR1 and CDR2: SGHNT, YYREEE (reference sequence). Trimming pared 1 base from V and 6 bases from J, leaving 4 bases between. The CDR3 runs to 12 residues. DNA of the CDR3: TGTGCCAGCAGCTTGAAGGATGAAAAACTGTTTTTT. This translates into CASSLKDEKLFF.

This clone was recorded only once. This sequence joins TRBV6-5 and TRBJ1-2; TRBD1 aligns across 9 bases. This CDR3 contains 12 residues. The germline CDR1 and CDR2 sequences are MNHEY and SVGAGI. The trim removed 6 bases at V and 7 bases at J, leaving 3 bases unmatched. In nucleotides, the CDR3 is TGTGCCAGCAGGGGACAGGGTCGTGGCTACACCTTC. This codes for CASRGQGRGYTF.

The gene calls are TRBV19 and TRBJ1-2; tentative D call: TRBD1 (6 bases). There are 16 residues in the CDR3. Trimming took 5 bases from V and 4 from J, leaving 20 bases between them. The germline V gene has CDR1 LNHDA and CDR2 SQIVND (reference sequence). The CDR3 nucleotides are TGTGCCAGTAGTCCTAGACAGGTCCTTCGGGGCTATGGCTACACCTTC. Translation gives CASSPRQVLRGYGYTF.

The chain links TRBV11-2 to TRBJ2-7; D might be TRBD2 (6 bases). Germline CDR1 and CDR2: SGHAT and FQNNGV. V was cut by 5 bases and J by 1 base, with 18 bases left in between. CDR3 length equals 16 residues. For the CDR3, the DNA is TGTGCCAGCAGCCGAGCCGACGGGACTTATTCCTACGAGCAGTACTTC. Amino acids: CASSRADGTYSYEQYF. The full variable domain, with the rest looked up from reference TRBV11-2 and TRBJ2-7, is EAGVAQSPRYKIIEKRQSVAFWCNPISGHATLYWYQQILGQGPKLLIQFQNNGVVDDSQLPKDRFSAERLKGVDSTLKIQPAKLEDSAVYLCASSRADGTYSYEQYFGPGTRLTVT.

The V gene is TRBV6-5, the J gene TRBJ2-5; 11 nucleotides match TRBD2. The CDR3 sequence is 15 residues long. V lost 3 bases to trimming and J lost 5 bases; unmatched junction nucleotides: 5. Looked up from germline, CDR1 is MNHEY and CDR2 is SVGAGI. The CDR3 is CASSYTSGRGETQYF. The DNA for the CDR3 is TGTGCCAGCAGTTATACTAGCGGGAGAGGTGAGACCCAGTACTTC.

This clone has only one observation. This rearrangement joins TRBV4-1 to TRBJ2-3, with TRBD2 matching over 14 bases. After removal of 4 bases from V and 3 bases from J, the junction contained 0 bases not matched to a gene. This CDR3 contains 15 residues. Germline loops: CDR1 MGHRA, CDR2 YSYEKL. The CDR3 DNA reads TGCGCCAGCAGCCGACTAGCGGGGGGGACAGATACGCAGTATTTT. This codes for CASSRLAGGTDTQYF.